This T cell receptor (beta chain) was observed in a study of blood T cell repertoires in COVID-19. The wider study: PBMCs, B-cell-depleted T cells, or T cells were the source of the cDNA or gDNA that made up the material.

Profiled with immunoSEQ multiplex PCR; TCRdb holds only in-frame clones, not every one. The sample shows some 62,000 clones, approximately 80% of them seen only once. Sequenced input: peripheral blood. The TCR comes from a woman of 80 years or more with active or convalescent COVID-19.

In DNA, the CDR3 is TGTGCCAGCAGCTATACCCCTGGCTACGAGCAGTACTTC. Its translation is CASSYTPGYEQYF. The chain combines TRBV6-5 with TRBJ2-7; D is uncertain. V shed 6 bases and J shed 3 bases, with 12 bases lying between them. The CDR3 is 13 residues long. In germline, CDR1 is MNHEY, CDR2 SVGAGI.